Listed below are T cell receptor beta chains from one sample, sequenced in a study of blood T cell repertoires in COVID-19. Repertoires were generated with immunoSEQ multiplex PCR, while TCRdb's copy carries only in-frame clones and drops some. The sample contains approximately 470,000 clones, approximately 90% of which appear only once. Sequencing was carried out using PBMCs or T cells enriched from blood (not recorded which). The receptors were gathered from a woman under 30 who had recovered from COVID-19. Each CDR3 is given without its conserved first and last residue. Fields, in order: V gene, J gene, CDR3 protein.

v_call: TRBV28
j_call: TRBJ2-2
cdr3_aa: ASTLADREGTGELF

v_call: TRBV3-1/TRBV3-2
j_call: TRBJ1-2
cdr3_aa: ASSQGSSYGYT

v_call: TRBV30
j_call: TRBJ1-3
cdr3_aa: ASGLISGNTIY

v_call: TRBV30
j_call: TRBJ2-3
cdr3_aa: AWSPGLAGPTDTQY

v_call: TRBV3-1/TRBV3-2
j_call: TRBJ2-7
cdr3_aa: ASSRTSYEQY

v_call: TRBV7-9
j_call: TRBJ1-5
cdr3_aa: ANKPSGTGVNQPQH

v_call: TRBV27
j_call: TRBJ2-7
cdr3_aa: ASSFRTWDEQY

v_call: TRBV25-1
j_call: TRBJ2-7
cdr3_aa: ASSAGDSSYEQY

v_call: TRBV5-1
j_call: TRBJ2-7
cdr3_aa: ASSFSSDYEQY

v_call: TRBV19
j_call: TRBJ1-5
cdr3_aa: ASRRGGDYQPQH

v_call: TRBV27
j_call: TRBJ1-5
cdr3_aa: ASRVLRGYSNQPQH